The rows below give T cell receptor beta chains drawn from one sample of a study of blood T cells in healthy people across ages. TCRdb processed the 5' RACE reads anew with MiXCR; each CDR3 protein has one entry. Of around 1,000,000 distinct CDR3 sequences listed, approximately 38% were seen once; the top ten hold less than 15%. The sequencing input was blood. Receptor source: a young man in good health. Each CDR3 is given with its conserved first and last residue. A D gene is named only where the DNA matches it firmly. Size is omitted from some rows. Given values are once, few, many or a class for expanded clones.

clone_size	d_call	v_call	j_call	cdr3_nt	cdr3_aa
.	TRBD2	TRBV10-3	TRBJ2-2	TGTGCCATCAGACGATCAGGACTAGCGGAAACGAACACCGGGGAGCTGTTTTTT	CAIRRSGLAETNTGELFF
many	.	TRBV10-3	TRBJ2-1	TGTGCCATCAGTGACAGGGATCTTATATCCAATGAGCAGTTCTTC	CAISDRDLISNEQFF
.	.	TRBV5-1	TRBJ2-4	TGCGCCAGCAGCTTAGGTCGTGGTAACATTCAGTACTTC	CASSLGRGNIQYF
few	.	TRBV9	TRBJ1-5	TGTGCCAGCAGCGTAGATGGGGTGCCCAATCAGCCCCAGCATTTT	CASSVDGVPNQPQHF
few	TRBD1	TRBV27	TRBJ2-1	TGTGCCAGCAGCCCACAGGGGGCGGGAACCCAGTTCTTC	CASSPQGAGTQFF
.	.	TRBV10-3	TRBJ1-6	TGTGCCATCAGTGAATCAGGGAATCGGAATTCACCCCTCCACTTT	CAISESGNRNSPLHF
.	TRBD2	TRBV29-1	TRBJ2-7	TGCAGCGTTGCTCCGAGCGGGGGTCCCTACAATGAGCAGTACTTC	CSVAPSGGPYNEQYF
once	.	TRBV11-2	TRBJ1-2	TGTGCCAGCAGCTTAAATCTCGGGGCCGCAGGCTACACCTTC	CASSLNLGAAGYTF
.	.	TRBV6-5	TRBJ2-3	TGTGCCAGCAGTTATCTCTTTGTTCCCAGCACAGATACGCAGTATTTT	CASSYLFVPSTDTQYF
.	.	TRBV4-3	TRBJ1-1	TGCGCCAGCAGCCAAGAGGCAGGAAATTCGTGGAACACTGAAGCTTTCTTT	CASSQEAGNSWNTEAFF
few	.	TRBV12-3/TRBV12-4	TRBJ2-1	TGTGCCAGCAGTTCAGGACCGCACAATGAGCAGTTCTTC	CASSSGPHNEQFF
.	.	TRBV6-1	TRBJ2-3	TGTGCCAGCGCAAATGGTTGGGAAGATACGCAGTATTTT	CASANGWEDTQYF
few	.	TRBV6-2/TRBV6-3	TRBJ2-1	TGTGCCAGCAGTCCAGGGGGGTTGGAGTACAATGAGCAGTTCTTC	CASSPGGLEYNEQFF
.	.	TRBV6-5	TRBJ2-3	TGTGCCAGCAGTTACTCGAGGACCGGGGCAGATACGCAGTATTTT	CASSYSRTGADTQYF
.	TRBD1	TRBV20-1	TRBJ2-1	TGCAGTGCCGACGGGACAGCCGAGAAACAAGAGACCCAGTTCTTC	CSADGTAEKQETQFF
.	.	TRBV5-1	TRBJ1-2	TGCGCCAGCAGCTTGTACGGGGAGTTGGACTATGGCTACACCTTC	CASSLYGELDYGYTF